This TCR beta chain was obtained from a study of Ad26.COV2.S vaccination and SARS-CoV-2 variants. Study-wide background: Of the COV1001 trial arms, the Ad26.COV2.S arm included the donor. Study-wide points: Vaccinated and placebo-treated recipients had similar non-spike TCR breadth. Assessments of TCR breadth and depth may have underestimated the total T cell responses.

Germline CDR1 MNHEY, CDR2 SMNVEV (reference sequence). Trimming shortened V by 2 bases and J by 4 bases, and 12 bases separated the two germline ends. The CDR3 is made up of 15 amino acids. Documented treatment: some 20 received Ad26.COV2.S at low or high dose, single or two shots; about five received placebo; per-sample allocation not given. Sampling was performed 63 days after the first vaccine or placebo injection. SARS-CoV-2 spike from the Wuhan strain was encoded by the vaccine, an Ad26 vector. Concerning this clone itself: Its antigen is not known.

Clones were read by immunoSEQ multiplex PCR, and TCRdb kept only the in-frame ones, dropping some. Of about 350,000 clones in the sample, 86% are singletons; the top ten hold around a tenth. The specimen was peripheral blood, collected in a trial of Ad26.COV2.S vaccine versus placebo. The chain is built from TRBV27 and TRBJ2-1, with a possible D match to TRBD2 (6 bases). This receptor was obtained from a person aged 18-65 years who received the Ad26.COV2.S COVID-19 vaccine or a placebo. The CDR3 DNA reads TGTGCCAGCAGTTTACGGACCGGGACTTACAATGAGCAGTTCTTC. Amino acid sequence: CASSLRTGTYNEQFF.